Each of the 19 T cell receptor beta chains below was sequenced from the same sample in a study of monozygotic twins with inflammatory bowel disease (dated by TCRdb to between 2018 and 2021). Libraries were prepared through 5' RACE. The run used an Illumina HiSeq 2500. The reads underwent TCRdb reprocessing, giving one record for each CDR3 protein sequence and no DNA. The sample table on file contains over 110,000 distinct CDR3 sequences. The ten largest make up 2.4% of the sample. Source material: blood. Receptors originate from a human donor with ulcerative colitis or Crohn's disease, or a healthy co-twin of an affected twin (not recorded which).

The J gene is TRBJ2-3, the V gene TRBV7-9; TCRdb reports TRBD1, a call that lacks DNA to check it against. Per the germline V gene, CDR1 is SEHNR and CDR2 is FQNEAQ (reference sequence). The CDR3 spans 16 residues. The CDR3: CASSLPGQGFTDTQYF. Full variable domain (outside the CDR3, taken from reference TRBV7-9 and TRBJ2-3): DTGVSQNPRHKITKRGQNVTFRCDPISEHNRLYWYRQTLGQGPEFLTYFQNEAQLEKSRLLSDRFSAERPKGSFSTLEIQRTEQGDSAMYLCASSLPGQGFTDTQYFGPGTRLTVL.

This rearrangement joins TRBV4-3 to TRBJ1-2; TCRdb's D call, TRBD1, is unchecked because there is no DNA. CDR1 and CDR2 (germline): LGHNA, YSLEER. The CDR3 extends over 14 amino acids. The chain's CDR3 is CASSPRDGNYGYTF.

The V gene is TRBV29-1, the J gene TRBJ1-1. CDR1 is SQVTM and CDR2 is ANQGSEA in the germline V gene. This CDR3 is 14 amino acids long. CDR3 amino acids: CSVGELGGNTEAFF.

The CDR3: CSVAYSYEQYF. V is TRBV29-1 and J is TRBJ2-7. Germline V gene lookup returns CDR1 SQVTM and CDR2 ANQGSEA. There are 11 residues in the CDR3.

This chain connects TRBV7-9 to TRBJ2-7. Germline V gene sequence: CDR1 SEHNR, CDR2 FQNEAQ (reference sequence). CDR3 length: 12 amino acids. The CDR3 is CASSLQYYEQYF.

The chain uses TRBV11-2 and TRBJ2-3; TCRdb indicates TRBD1, and absent DNA this call remains unverified. This CDR3 region has 14 residues. Germline V gene sequence: CDR1 SGHAT, CDR2 FQNNGV. The CDR3: CASSLTRQSDTQYF.

The chain carries TRBV20-1 and TRBJ2-3; TCRdb's D call of TRBD2 is untestable without DNA. Germline V gives CDR1 DFQATT, CDR2 SNEGSKA (reference sequence). The CDR3 has 16 amino acids. The CDR3 spells CSARAPGRTSTDTQYF.

The CDR3 region is CASSFGTGANNEQFF. The rearrangement joins TRBV12-3 or TRBV12-4 to TRBJ2-1; TCRdb indicates TRBD1, and absent DNA this call remains unverified. This CDR3 is 15 amino acids long.

CDR3 residues: CSVEGGASGQLGTDTQYF. The chain is built from TRBV29-1 and TRBJ2-3; the TCRdb call, TRBD2, lacks DNA for checking. Germline CDR1 SQVTM, CDR2 ANQGSEA. This CDR3 spans 18 amino acids.

The genes are TRBV5-1 and TRBJ2-7; the TRBD2 assignment by TCRdb is unverifiable without DNA. From germline, CDR1 is SGHRS and CDR2 YFSETQ. The CDR3 sequence is 16 residues long. The CDR3 spells CASSLALTSGTYEQYF.

The chain has TRBV20-1 and TRBJ2-7; TCRdb proposes TRBD1, but this gene call is untestable without DNA. Germline assignment: CDR1 DFQATT and CDR2 SNEGSKA (reference sequence). The CDR3 spans 14 residues. The CDR3 is CSAEPRQGSDEQYF.

The CDR3 is CATSRDPGRGGYTF. The chain has TRBV15 and TRBJ1-2; the TCRdb call, TRBD1, lacks DNA for checking. Germline V gene lookup returns CDR1 LNHNV and CDR2 YYDKDF (reference sequence). The CDR3 runs to 14 residues.

The V and J genes are TRBV5-1 and TRBJ1-6. The germline V gene has CDR1 SGHRS and CDR2 YFSETQ. The CDR3 covers 17 residues. The CDR3 region is CASSLAVGGSYNSPLHF.

The CDR3 sequence is CASSLVGQPNTGELFF. The V gene is TRBV5-1, the J gene TRBJ2-2; the TRBD1 assignment by TCRdb is unverifiable without DNA. Germline V gene sequence: CDR1 SGHRS, CDR2 YFSETQ. This CDR3 is built from 16 residues.

The rearrangement uses TRBV29-1 and TRBJ2-2; no DNA is available, so the TRBD1 call from TCRdb remains unchecked. The CDR3 runs to 16 residues. CDR1 and CDR2 (germline): SQVTM, ANQGSEA. The CDR3 loop reads CSAQARGQRNTGELFF.

This chain joins TRBV7-2 and TRBJ2-5; TCRdb calls TRBD1, which cannot be checked without DNA. Germline V lookup: CDR1 SGHTA, CDR2 FQGNSA. This CDR3 comprises 14 residues. The CDR3: CASSLARREETQYF.

The chain couples TRBV30 to TRBJ1-4; lacking DNA, the TRBD1 call made by TCRdb goes unchecked. This CDR3 is built from 13 residues. Looked up from germline, CDR1 is GTSNPN and CDR2 is SVGIG (reference sequence). CDR3 protein: CAWSSSDMIKLFF.

The chain is built from TRBV12-3 or TRBV12-4 and TRBJ1-1; TCRdb selects TRBD1, and the lack of DNA leaves this call unchecked. The CDR3 sequence is 13 residues long. CDR3: CASIAGWGTEAFF.

The rearrangement uses TRBV3-1 and TRBJ2-3. The CDR3 is 12 amino acids. Germline V gene data show CDR1 as LGHDT and CDR2 as YNNKEL (reference sequence). CDR3 residues: CASSQDRDTQYF.